This T cell receptor beta chain was sequenced during a study of control samples from healthy donors and cancer patients. The V end lost 9 bases, the J end lost 7 bases, and 10 bases lay between the germline ends. Germline values: CDR1 MDHEN, CDR2 SYDVKM. The CDR3 is 12 amino acids. The repertoire was sequenced with immunoSEQ multiplex PCR; TCRdb's copy has only in-frame clones and lacks some. This sample has about 110,000 clones, with around nine tenths found just once. The chain combines TRBV28 with TRBJ1-6; D is unresolved. The specimen was blood. This receptor was identified in a woman aged 50 to 60 in good health. CDR3 in DNA: TGTGCCAGTCGCGTGCTCAATTCACCCCTCCACTTT. This encodes CASRVLNSPLHF.